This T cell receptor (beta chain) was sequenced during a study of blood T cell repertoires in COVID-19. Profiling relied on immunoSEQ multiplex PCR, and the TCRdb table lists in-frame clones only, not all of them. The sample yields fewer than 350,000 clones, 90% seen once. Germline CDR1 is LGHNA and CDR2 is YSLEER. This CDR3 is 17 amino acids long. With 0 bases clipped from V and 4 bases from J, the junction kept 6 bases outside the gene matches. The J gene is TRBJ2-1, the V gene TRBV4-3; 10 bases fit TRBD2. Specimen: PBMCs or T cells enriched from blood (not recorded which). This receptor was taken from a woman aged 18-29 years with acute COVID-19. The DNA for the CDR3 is TGCGCCAGCAGCCAAGATTATGGACTAGCGGTTTACAATGAGCAGTTCTTC. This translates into CASSQDYGLAVYNEQFF.